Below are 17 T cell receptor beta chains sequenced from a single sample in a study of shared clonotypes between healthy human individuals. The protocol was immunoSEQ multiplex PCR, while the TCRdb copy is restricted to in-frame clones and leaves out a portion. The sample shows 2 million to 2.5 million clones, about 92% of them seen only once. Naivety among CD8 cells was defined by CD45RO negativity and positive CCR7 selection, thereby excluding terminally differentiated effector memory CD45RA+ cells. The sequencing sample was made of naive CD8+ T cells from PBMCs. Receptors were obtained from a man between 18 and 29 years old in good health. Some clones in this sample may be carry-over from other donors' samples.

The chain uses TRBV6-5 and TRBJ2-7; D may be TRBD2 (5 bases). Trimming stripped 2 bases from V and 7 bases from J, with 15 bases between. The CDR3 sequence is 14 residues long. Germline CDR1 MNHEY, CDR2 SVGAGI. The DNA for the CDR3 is TGTGCCAGCAGTTACGGGCGGGTCCCCCGGGAGCAGTACTTC. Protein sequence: CASSYGRVPREQYF.

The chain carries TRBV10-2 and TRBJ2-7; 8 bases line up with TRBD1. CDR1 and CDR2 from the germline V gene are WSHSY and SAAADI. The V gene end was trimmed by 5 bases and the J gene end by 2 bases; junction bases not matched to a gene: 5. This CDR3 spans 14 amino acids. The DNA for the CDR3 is TGCGCCAGCAGTTGGGACAGGCTTACCTACGAGCAGTACTTC. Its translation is CASSWDRLTYEQYF.

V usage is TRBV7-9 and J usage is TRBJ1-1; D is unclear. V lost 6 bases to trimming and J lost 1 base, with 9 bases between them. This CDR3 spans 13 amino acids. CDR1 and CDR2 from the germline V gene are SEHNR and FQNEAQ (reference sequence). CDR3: CASRLGSNTEAFF. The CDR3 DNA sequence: TGTGCCAGCAGATTGGGATCGAACACTGAAGCTTTCTTT.

CDR3 nucleotide sequence: TGCGCCAGCAGCCACTTCCTAGCGGGGAAAGGCTACGAGCAGTACTTC. As protein: CASSHFLAGKGYEQYF. V gene TRBV5-1 combines with J gene TRBJ2-7, with 9 bases identical to TRBD2. This CDR3 contains 16 residues. Germline CDR1 and CDR2: SGHRS and YFSETQ. V trimming: 4 bases; J trimming: 3 bases; junction bases outside the gene matches: 11. Using reference TRBV5-1 and TRBJ2-7 for the parts outside the CDR3, the full variable domain is KAGVTQTPRYLIKTRGQQVTLSCSPISGHRSVSWYQQTPGQGLQFLFEYFSETQRNKGNFPGRFSGRQFSNSRSEMNVSTLELGDSALYLCASSHFLAGKGYEQYFGPGTRLTVT.

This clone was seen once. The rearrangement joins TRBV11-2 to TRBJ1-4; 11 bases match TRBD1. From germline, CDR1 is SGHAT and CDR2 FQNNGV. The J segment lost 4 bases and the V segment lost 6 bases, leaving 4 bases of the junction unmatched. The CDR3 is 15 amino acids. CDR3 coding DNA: TGTGCCAGCAGGGACAGGGGGCTTCTTAATGAAAAACTGTTTTTT. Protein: CASRDRGLLNEKLFF.

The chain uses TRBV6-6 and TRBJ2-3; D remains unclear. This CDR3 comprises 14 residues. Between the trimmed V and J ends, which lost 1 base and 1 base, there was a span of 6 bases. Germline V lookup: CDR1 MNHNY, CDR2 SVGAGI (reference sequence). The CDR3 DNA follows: TGTGCCAGCAGTTACTTGCCGGGCACAGATACGCAGTATTTT. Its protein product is CASSYLPGTDTQYF.

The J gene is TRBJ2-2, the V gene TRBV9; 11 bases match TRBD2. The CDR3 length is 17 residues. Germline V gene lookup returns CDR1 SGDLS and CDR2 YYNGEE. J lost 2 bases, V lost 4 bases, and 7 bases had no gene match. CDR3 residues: CASSTLLAGVNTGELFF. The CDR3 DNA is TGTGCCAGCAGCACTTTACTAGCGGGAGTTAACACCGGGGAGCTGTTTTTT.

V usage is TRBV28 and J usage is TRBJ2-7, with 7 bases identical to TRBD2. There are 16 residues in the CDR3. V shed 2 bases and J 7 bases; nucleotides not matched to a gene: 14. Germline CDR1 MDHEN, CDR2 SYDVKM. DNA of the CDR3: TGTGCCAGCAGTTTAAGGGTGGCTAGCGGCTTGGAAGAGCAGTACTTC. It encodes CASSLRVASGLEEQYF.

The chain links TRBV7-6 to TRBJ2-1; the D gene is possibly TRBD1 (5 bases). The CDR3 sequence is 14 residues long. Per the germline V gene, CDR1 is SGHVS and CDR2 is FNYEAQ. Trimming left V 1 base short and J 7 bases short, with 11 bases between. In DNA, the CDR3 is TGTGCCAGCAGCTTAGGATCAGGGTGGAATGAGCAGTTCTTC. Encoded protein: CASSLGSGWNEQFF.

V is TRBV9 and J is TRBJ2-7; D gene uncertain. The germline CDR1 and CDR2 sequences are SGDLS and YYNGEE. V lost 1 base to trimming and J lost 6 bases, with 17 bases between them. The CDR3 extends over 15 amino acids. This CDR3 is CASSVNGGPRPEQYF. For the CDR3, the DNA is TGTGCCAGCAGCGTAAACGGTGGGCCTCGTCCCGAGCAGTACTTC.

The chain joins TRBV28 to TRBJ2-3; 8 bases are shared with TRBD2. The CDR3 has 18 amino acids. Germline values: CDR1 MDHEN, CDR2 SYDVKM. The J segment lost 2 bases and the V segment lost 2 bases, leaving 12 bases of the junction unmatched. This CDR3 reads CASSLTLRAGGDTDTQYF. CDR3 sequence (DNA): TGTGCCAGCAGTTTAACGTTGCGGGCGGGAGGCGACACAGATACGCAGTATTTT. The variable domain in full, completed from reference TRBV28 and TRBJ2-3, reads DVKVTQSSRYLVKRTGEKVFLECVQDMDHENMFWYRQDPGLGLRLIYFSYDVKMKEKGDIPEGYSVSREKKERFSLILESASTNQTSMYLCASSLTLRAGGDTDTQYFGPGTRLTVL.

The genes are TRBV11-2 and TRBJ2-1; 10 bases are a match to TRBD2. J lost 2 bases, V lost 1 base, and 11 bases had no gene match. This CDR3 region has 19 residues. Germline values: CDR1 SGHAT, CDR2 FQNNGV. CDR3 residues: CASSLAGKWSGGAYNEQFF. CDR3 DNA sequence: TGTGCCAGCAGCTTAGCCGGGAAATGGAGCGGGGGGGCCTACAATGAGCAGTTCTTC.

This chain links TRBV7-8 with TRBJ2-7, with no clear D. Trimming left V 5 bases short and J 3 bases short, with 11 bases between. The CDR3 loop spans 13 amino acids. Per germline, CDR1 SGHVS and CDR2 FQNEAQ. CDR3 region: CASSLGSLYEQYF. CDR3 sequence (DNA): TGTGCCAGCAGCCTAGGAAGTCTCTACGAGCAGTACTTC.

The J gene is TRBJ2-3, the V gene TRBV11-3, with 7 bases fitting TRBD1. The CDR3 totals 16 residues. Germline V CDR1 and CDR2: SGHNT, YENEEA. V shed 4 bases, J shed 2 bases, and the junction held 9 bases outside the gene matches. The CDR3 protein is CASSSTGVGPTDTQYF. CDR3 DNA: TGTGCCAGCAGCTCAACAGGGGTAGGGCCCACAGATACGCAGTATTTT. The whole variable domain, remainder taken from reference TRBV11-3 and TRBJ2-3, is EAGVVQSPRYKIIEKKQPVAFWCNPISGHNTLYWYLQNLGQGPELLIRYENEEAVDDSQLPKDRFSAERLKGVDSTLKIQPAELGDSAVYLCASSSTGVGPTDTQYFGPGTRLTVL.

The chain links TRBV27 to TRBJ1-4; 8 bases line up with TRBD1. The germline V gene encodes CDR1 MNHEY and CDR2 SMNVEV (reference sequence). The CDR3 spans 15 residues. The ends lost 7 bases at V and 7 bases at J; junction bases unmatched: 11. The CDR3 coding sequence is TGTGCCAGCAAAAGAAGGGACAGGCGACCTGAAAAACTGTTTTTT. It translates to CASKRRDRRPEKLFF.

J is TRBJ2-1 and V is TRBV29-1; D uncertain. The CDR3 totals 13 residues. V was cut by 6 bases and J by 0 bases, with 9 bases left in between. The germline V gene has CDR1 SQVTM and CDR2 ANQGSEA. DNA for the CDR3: TGCAGCGTACCACTACTCTCCTACAATGAGCAGTTCTTC. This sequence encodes CSVPLLSYNEQFF.

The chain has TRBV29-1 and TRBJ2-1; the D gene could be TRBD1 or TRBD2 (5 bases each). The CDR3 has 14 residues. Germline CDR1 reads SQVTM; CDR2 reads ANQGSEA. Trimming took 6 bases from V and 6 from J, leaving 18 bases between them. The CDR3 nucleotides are TGCAGCGTACAAACCGGGCCTGGGGGCAATGAGCAGTTCTTC. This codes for CSVQTGPGGNEQFF.